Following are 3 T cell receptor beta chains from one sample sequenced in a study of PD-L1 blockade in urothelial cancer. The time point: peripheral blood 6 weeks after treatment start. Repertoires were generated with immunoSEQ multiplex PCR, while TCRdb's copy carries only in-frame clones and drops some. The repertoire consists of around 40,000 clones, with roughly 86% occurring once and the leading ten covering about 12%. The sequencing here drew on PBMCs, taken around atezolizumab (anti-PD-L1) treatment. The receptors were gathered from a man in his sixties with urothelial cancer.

CDR3 DNA sequence: TGTGCCAGCAGCTTGCCAGTTGATAAAAACATTCAGTACTTC. It specifies CASSLPVDKNIQYF. V and J are TRBV5-5 and TRBJ2-4; D not resolved. V shed 1 base and J shed 4 bases, with 9 bases lying between them. The germline V gene encodes CDR1 SGHKS and CDR2 YYEKEE (reference sequence). The CDR3 has 14 residues.

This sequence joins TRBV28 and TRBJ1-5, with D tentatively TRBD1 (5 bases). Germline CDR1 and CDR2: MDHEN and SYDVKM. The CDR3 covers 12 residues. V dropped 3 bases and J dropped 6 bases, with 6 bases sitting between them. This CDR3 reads CASSFGGQPQHF. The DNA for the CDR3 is TGTGCCAGCAGTTTCGGGGGTCAGCCCCAGCATTTT.

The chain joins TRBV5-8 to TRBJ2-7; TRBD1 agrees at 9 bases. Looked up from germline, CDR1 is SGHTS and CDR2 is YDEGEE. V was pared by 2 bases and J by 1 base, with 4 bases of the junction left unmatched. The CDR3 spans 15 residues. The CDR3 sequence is CASSLGTGLSYEQYF. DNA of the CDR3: TGTGCCAGCAGCTTAGGGACAGGGCTTTCCTACGAGCAGTACTTC.